The rows below give T cell receptor beta chains drawn from one sample of a study of cytomegalovirus exposure and HLA in healthy donors. Using immunoSEQ multiplex PCR, the repertoire was profiled, and TCRdb retains in-frame clones only, with some absent. The data show 90,000 to 120,000 clones, around three quarters seen once. Input material: PBMCs. The source is a man younger than 40 in good health and CMV-seronegative. CDR3s include the opening cysteine and the closing phenylalanine or tryptophan. The order of the fields is clone size, D gene, J gene, V gene, CDR3 DNA, CDR3 protein. The D gene is left open where the match is weak. A clone size is listed for some rows: how often the clone was seen (once, few, many), or a class if it is expanded.

abundance: few
d_gene: -
j_gene: TRBJ2-1
v_gene: TRBV14
CDR3nt: TGTGCCAGCAGCCTAAACTACAATGAGCAGTTCTTC
CDR3aa: CASSLNYNEQFF

abundance: -
d_gene: -
j_gene: TRBJ1-4
v_gene: TRBV7-9
CDR3nt: TGTGCCAGCAGCGCCTTCGGTTCCGCAACTAATGAAAAACTGTTTTTT
CDR3aa: CASSAFGSATNEKLFF

abundance: -
d_gene: -
j_gene: TRBJ1-1
v_gene: TRBV7-9
CDR3nt: TGTGCCAGCAGCTTATTGAGCGGGGTTGGCACTGAAGCTTTCTTT
CDR3aa: CASSLLSGVGTEAFF

abundance: once
d_gene: -
j_gene: TRBJ1-2
v_gene: TRBV6-1
CDR3nt: TGTGCCAGCAGTGAACGACCGGAGAGGTATGGCTACACCTTC
CDR3aa: CASSERPERYGYTF

abundance: -
d_gene: -
j_gene: TRBJ2-1
v_gene: TRBV2
CDR3nt: TGTGCCAGCAGCCAAATCAGGGGCTCTGAGCAGTTCTTC
CDR3aa: CASSQIRGSEQFF

abundance: -
d_gene: TRBD2
j_gene: TRBJ2-7
v_gene: TRBV14
CDR3nt: TGTGCCAGCAGGTCCAGCGGGAGTGTGGTCGAGCAGTACTTC
CDR3aa: CASRSSGSVVEQYF

abundance: -
d_gene: -
j_gene: TRBJ1-1
v_gene: TRBV28
CDR3nt: TGTGCCAGCGCGGGAACTGAAGCTTTCTTT
CDR3aa: CASAGTEAFF

abundance: -
d_gene: TRBD2
j_gene: TRBJ2-5
v_gene: TRBV11-3
CDR3nt: TGTGCCAGCAGCCCAGGGACTAGCGGGGAAGAGACCCAGTACTTC
CDR3aa: CASSPGTSGEETQYF

abundance: -
d_gene: TRBD1
j_gene: TRBJ2-3
v_gene: TRBV5-1
CDR3nt: TGCGCCAGCAGCTTGGTCGTCATAGGGACAGGCCCCACAGATACGCAGTATTTT
CDR3aa: CASSLVVIGTGPTDTQYF

abundance: -
d_gene: TRBD1
j_gene: TRBJ2-7
v_gene: TRBV9
CDR3nt: TGTGCCAGCAGCCTTGGGGACAGGGCATCAGCCGAGCAGTACTTC
CDR3aa: CASSLGDRASAEQYF

abundance: -
d_gene: -
j_gene: TRBJ2-7
v_gene: TRBV9
CDR3nt: TGTGCCAGCAGCGACGAGGTCTCCTACGAGCAGTACTTC
CDR3aa: CASSDEVSYEQYF

abundance: -
d_gene: TRBD1
j_gene: TRBJ1-1
v_gene: TRBV5-1
CDR3nt: TGCGCCAGCAGCTTAGGGACAGTGAAGAACACTGAAGCTTTCTTT
CDR3aa: CASSLGTVKNTEAFF

abundance: -
d_gene: TRBD1
j_gene: TRBJ1-2
v_gene: TRBV29-1
CDR3nt: TGCAGCGGGGGTGGACAGGGGAACTATGGCTACACCTTC
CDR3aa: CSGGGQGNYGYTF

abundance: few
d_gene: -
j_gene: TRBJ1-1
v_gene: TRBV11-3
CDR3nt: TGTGCCAGCAGCTTAGGATGGCAGGCGAACACTGAAGCTTTCTTT
CDR3aa: CASSLGWQANTEAFF

abundance: -
d_gene: TRBD1
j_gene: TRBJ1-2
v_gene: TRBV18
CDR3nt: TGTGCCAGCTCAACAGGGGCGCGGGCTAACTATGGCTACACCTTC
CDR3aa: CASSTGARANYGYTF

abundance: -
d_gene: TRBD2
j_gene: TRBJ2-1
v_gene: TRBV7-9
CDR3nt: TGTGCCAGCAGCGGACTAGCGGGAGGGAACAATGAGCAGTTCTTC
CDR3aa: CASSGLAGGNNEQFF

abundance: -
d_gene: -
j_gene: TRBJ1-4
v_gene: TRBV20-1
CDR3nt: TGCAGTGCTCGCAGGCGTGAAAAACTGTTTTTT
CDR3aa: CSARRREKLFF

abundance: -
d_gene: TRBD1
j_gene: TRBJ2-5
v_gene: TRBV29-1
CDR3nt: TGCAGCAATTTGGGGCCGACAGGGGGCGGAAGGACCCAGTACTTC
CDR3aa: CSNLGPTGGGRTQYF

abundance: -
d_gene: -
j_gene: TRBJ2-7
v_gene: TRBV15
CDR3nt: TGTGCCACCAGCAGAGATCCGACAACCCAGGAGCAGTACTTC
CDR3aa: CATSRDPTTQEQYF

abundance: -
d_gene: -
j_gene: TRBJ2-5
v_gene: TRBV6-1
CDR3nt: TGTGCCAGCAGCCTAGGGGGAAGTCCAGAGACCCAGTACTTC
CDR3aa: CASSLGGSPETQYF